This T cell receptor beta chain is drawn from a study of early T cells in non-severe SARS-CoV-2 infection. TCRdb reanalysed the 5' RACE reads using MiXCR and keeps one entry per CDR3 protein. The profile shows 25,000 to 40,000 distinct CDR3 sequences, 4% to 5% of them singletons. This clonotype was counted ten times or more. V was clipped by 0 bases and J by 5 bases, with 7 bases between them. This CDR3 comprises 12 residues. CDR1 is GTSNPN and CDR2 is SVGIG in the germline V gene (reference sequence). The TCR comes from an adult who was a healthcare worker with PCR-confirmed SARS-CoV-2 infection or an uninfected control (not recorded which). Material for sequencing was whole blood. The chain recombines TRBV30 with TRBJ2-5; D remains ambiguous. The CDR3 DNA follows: TGTGCCTGGAGTGTACAAGGGGAGACCCAGTACTTC. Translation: CAWSVQGETQYF. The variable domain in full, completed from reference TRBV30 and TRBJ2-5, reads SQTIHQWPATLVQPVGSPLSLECTVEGTSNPNLYWYRQAAGRGLQLLFYSVGIGQISSEVPQNLSASRPQDRQFILSSKKLLLSDSGFYLCAWSVQGETQYFGPGTRLLVL.